Listed below are T cell receptor beta chains from one sample, sequenced in a study of blood T cell repertoires in COVID-19. TCRdb's copy holds only in-frame clones and misses some; the assay was immunoSEQ multiplex PCR. The sample records tens of thousands of clones, approximately 84% being singletons. The specimen sequenced was peripheral blood. The source is a man aged 35 to 55 with COVID-19, enrolled during active disease. The CDR3 runs from the conserved cysteine through the conserved F or W. The D gene is left open where the match is weak. Clone size, where shown, is once, few, many, or a class for clones that have expanded.

TRBJ1-1,few,-,TRBV11-2,CASSLSLASGTEAFF,TGTGCCAGCAGCTTAAGTCTGGCCTCGGGCACTGAAGCTTTCTTT
TRBJ2-4,-,-,TRBV2,CASSAGPLKGIQYF,TGTGCCAGCAGTGCAGGGCCCCTGAAGGGCATTCAGTACTTC
TRBJ2-7,once,-,TRBV12-3/TRBV12-4,CASSFTGSYEQYF,TGTGCCAGCAGTTTCACTGGCTCCTACGAGCAGTACTTC
TRBJ1-6,-,-,TRBV6-1,CASSEAVGGTGSPLHF,TGTGCCAGCAGTGAAGCGGTAGGAGGGACTGGTTCACCCCTCCACTTT
TRBJ2-1,-,TRBD1,TRBV5-1,CASSSGQGGTQDEQFF,TGCGCCAGCAGCTCTGGACAGGGGGGCACACAGGATGAGCAGTTCTTC
TRBJ2-7,-,TRBD1,TRBV6-5,CASSYAGTGDDEQYF,TGTGCCAGCAGTTACGCCGGGACAGGGGATGATGAGCAGTACTTC
TRBJ2-1,-,-,TRBV7-6,CASSLGPYNEQFF,TGTGCCAGCAGCTTAGGTCCTTACAATGAGCAGTTCTTC
TRBJ2-5,-,-,TRBV5-4,CASSPDRGQETQYF,TGTGCCAGCAGCCCGGATCGGGGACAAGAGACCCAGTACTTC
TRBJ1-2,-,-,TRBV18,CASSDQPHGVGYGYTF,TGTGCCAGCTCCGACCAGCCTCACGGGGTAGGGTATGGCTACACCTTC
TRBJ2-1,-,-,TRBV19,CASSLDGGTYNEQFF,TGTGCCAGTAGTTTGGACGGGGGAACCTACAATGAGCAGTTCTTC
TRBJ1-5,-,-,TRBV6-5,CASNSGYNQPQHF,TGTGCCAGCAACAGTGGGTATAATCAGCCCCAGCATTTT
TRBJ2-3,-,TRBD2,TRBV7-9,CASSRSSSGGATDTQYF,TGTGCCAGCAGCCGATCCTCTAGCGGGGGGGCAACAGATACGCAGTATTTT
TRBJ2-2,-,TRBD1,TRBV3-1/TRBV3-2,CASSHGQGADTGELFF,TGTGCCAGCAGCCACGGACAGGGGGCGGACACCGGGGAGCTGTTTTTT
TRBJ1-2,-,TRBD1,TRBV19,CASGRDSLSMGYTF,TGTGCCAGTGGCCGGGACAGTCTTTCTATGGGCTACACCTTC
TRBJ2-1,-,TRBD1,TRBV5-1,CASSTGQEGDEQFF,TGCGCCAGCAGCACGGGACAGGAGGGGGATGAGCAGTTCTTC